Detailed here is one TCR beta chain. Some clones are missing from TCRdb's copy, which holds only in-frame ones; the method was immunoSEQ multiplex PCR. The data hold some 350,000 clones, with about nine tenths observed a single time. Germline V lookup: CDR1 LNHDA, CDR2 SQIVND (reference sequence). Germline trimming cut 5 bases from V and 7 bases from J; bases unmatched to any gene: 8. The CDR3 is 14 amino acids. This record belongs to a study of blood T cell repertoires in COVID-19. The wider study: The United States, Italy and Spain provided the acute and convalescent COVID-19 samples.

One Seattle source followed patients from active infection through their disease course. The sequenced material came from peripheral blood. This receptor was identified in a woman between 70 and 85 years old with COVID-19, enrolled during active disease. The chain has TRBV19 and TRBJ2-1; 7 bases match TRBD2. CDR3 coding DNA: TGTGCCAGTAGTTTGGGGGGAGGGGTAAATGAGCAGTTCTTC. Translating it yields CASSLGGGVNEQFF.